This T cell receptor beta chain was observed in a study of CD8+CD57+ T cells in acquired aplastic anemia. This clonotype was seen at least ten times. The TCR beta profiling, which covered VDJ combination and CDR3 sequence, was carried out using genomic DNA as the template. TCRdb reprocessed the reads via MiXCR and lists one record per CDR3 protein. The sample has a few hundred thousand distinct CDR3 sequences, over 55% seen once. The germline V gene has CDR1 WNHNN and CDR2 SYGVQD (reference sequence). Between the trimmed V and J ends, which lost 6 bases and 7 bases, there was a span of 18 bases. CDR3 length: 14 residues.

This receptor was obtained from a human donor in good health. Sequenced: sorted CD4+, CD8+, or CD8+CD57+ T cells (not recorded which) from PBMCs. The rearrangement links TRBV10-1 to TRBJ1-2, with D perhaps matching TRBD1 (6 bases). CDR3: CASSPTVGGGGYTF. The CDR3 DNA is TGCGCCAGCAGCCCTACCGTGGGGGGCGGTGGCTACACCTTC.